This entry is about one TCR beta chain. Its specificity is unknown. The sample belongs to a study of CD8+ T cells in alopecia areata. Study-level points and caveats: Scalp sequencing captures resident alphabeta T cells of normal skin too. On tofacitinib, scalp clonality and expanded CD8+ clones among top 100 fell significantly.

Extracted from the samples, RNA was reverse transcribed into cDNA to serve as the sequencing template. TCRdb's copy holds only in-frame clones and misses some; the assay was immunoSEQ multiplex PCR. The sample includes about 270,000 clones, roughly 63% of them seen just once. The CDR3 totals 13 residues. From germline, CDR1 is GTSNPN and CDR2 SVGIG (reference sequence). The V end lost 8 bases, the J end lost 0 bases, and 13 bases lay between the germline ends. Described treatment: oral pan-JAK inhibitor, 5-10 mg twice daily. The genes are TRBV30 and TRBJ1-1; D remains ambiguous. This specimen consisted of CD4+ T cells sorted from blood, obtained around week 54, from a patient treated with tofacitinib. This receptor was obtained from a human donor with alopecia areata. CDR3 loop: CAQTVVLNTEAFF. CDR3 sequence (DNA): TGTGCCCAGACGGTAGTTTTGAACACTGAAGCTTTCTTT.